This TCR beta chain was sequenced during a study of T-cell reconstitution after alpha-beta-depleted transplantation in children. General observations from the study: Reportedly, roughly two months post-transplant, alpha-beta T cells arose from several hundred expanded graft clones. T-cell counts and diversity at one year following transplant were attributed mainly to newly produced T cells.

Unique molecular identifiers were used to barcode this TCRbeta library. TCRdb processed the PCR reads anew with MiXCR; each CDR3 protein has one entry. The data show 750,000 to 950,000 distinct CDR3 sequences, 16% seen once. On this clonotype: Its antigen is unidentified.

Germline V CDR1 and CDR2: SGHVS, FNYEAQ. The ends were cut back, 1 base at V and 10 bases at J, with 11 bases in the middle. This CDR3 comprises 12 residues. The TCR originated in a male patient aged 10 to 17 who had a stem cell transplant for acute lymphoblastic leukemia, so the T cells may come from the graft donor. The sample was PBMCs, mostly from graft donor cells, taken 360 days after TCRalphabeta/CD19-depleted stem cell transplant. The chain couples TRBV7-6 to TRBJ2-7, with TRBD2 as a possible D gene (5 bases). The DNA of the CDR3 is TGTGCCAGCAGCTTAGAAGGAGCGGCACAGTACTTC. This translates into CASSLEGAAQYF.